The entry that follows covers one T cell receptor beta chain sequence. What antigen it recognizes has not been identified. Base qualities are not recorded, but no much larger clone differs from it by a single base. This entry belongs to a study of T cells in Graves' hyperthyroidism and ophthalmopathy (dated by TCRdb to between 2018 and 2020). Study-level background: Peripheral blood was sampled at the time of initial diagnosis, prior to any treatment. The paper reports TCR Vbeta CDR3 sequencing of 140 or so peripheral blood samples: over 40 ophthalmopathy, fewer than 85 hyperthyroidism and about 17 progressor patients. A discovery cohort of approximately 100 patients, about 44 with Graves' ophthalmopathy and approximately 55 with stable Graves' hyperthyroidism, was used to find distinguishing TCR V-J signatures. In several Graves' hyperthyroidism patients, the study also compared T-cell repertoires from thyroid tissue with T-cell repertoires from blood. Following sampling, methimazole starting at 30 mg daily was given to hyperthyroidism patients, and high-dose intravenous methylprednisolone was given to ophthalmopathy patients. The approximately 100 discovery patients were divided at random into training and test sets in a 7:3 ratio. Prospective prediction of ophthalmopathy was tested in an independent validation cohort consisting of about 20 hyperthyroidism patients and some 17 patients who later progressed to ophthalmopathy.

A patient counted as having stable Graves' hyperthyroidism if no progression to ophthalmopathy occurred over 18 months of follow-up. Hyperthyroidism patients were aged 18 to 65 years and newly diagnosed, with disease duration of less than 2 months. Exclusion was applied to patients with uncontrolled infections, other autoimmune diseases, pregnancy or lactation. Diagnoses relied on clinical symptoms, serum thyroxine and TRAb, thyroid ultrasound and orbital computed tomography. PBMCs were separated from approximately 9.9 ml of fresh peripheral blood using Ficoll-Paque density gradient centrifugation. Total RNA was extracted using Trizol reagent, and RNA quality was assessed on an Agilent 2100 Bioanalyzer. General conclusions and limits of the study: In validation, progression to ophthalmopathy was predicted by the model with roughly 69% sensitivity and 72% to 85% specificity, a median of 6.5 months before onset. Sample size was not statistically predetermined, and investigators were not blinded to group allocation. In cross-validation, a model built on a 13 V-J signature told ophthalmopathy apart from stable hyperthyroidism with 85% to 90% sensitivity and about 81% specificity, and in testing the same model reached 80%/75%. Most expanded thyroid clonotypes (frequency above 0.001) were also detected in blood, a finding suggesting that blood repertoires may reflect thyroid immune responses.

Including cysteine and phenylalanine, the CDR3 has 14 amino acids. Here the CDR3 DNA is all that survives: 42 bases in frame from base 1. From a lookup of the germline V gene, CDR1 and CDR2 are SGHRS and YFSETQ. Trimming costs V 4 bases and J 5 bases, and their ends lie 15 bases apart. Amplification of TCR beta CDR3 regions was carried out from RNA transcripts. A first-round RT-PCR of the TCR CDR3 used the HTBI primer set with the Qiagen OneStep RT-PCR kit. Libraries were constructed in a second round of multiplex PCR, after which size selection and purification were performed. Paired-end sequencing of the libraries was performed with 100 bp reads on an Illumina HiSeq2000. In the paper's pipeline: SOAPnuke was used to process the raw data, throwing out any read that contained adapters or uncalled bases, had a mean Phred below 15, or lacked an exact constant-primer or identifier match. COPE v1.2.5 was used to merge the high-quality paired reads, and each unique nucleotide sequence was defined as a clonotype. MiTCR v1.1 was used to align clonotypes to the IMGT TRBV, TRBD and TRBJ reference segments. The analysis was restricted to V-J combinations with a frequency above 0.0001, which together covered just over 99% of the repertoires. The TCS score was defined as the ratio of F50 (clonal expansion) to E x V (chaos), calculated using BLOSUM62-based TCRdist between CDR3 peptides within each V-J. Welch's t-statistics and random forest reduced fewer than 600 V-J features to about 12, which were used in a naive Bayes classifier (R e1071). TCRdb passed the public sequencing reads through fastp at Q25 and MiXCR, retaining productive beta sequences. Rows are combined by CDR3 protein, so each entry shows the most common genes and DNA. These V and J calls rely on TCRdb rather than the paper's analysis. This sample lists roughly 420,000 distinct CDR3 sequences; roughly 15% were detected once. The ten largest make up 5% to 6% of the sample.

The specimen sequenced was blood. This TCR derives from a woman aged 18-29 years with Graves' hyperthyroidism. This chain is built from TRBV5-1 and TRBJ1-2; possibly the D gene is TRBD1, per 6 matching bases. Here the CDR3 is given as CASSLTDSVYGYTF. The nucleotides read TGCGCCAGCAGCCTCACGGACAGCGTTTATGGCTACACCTTC.